The 5 T cell receptor beta chains listed next were all sequenced from one sample in a study of blood T cells in healthy people across ages. Together with a sample-barcoded 5' primer, a J-beta primer mix was included in a second PCR lasting about 6 to 11 cycles. TCRdb reprocessed the 5' RACE reads via MiXCR and lists one record per CDR3 protein. The sample includes over a million distinct CDR3 sequences, around 55% of them seen just once. The sequenced sample was blood. All receptors come from a young man in good health.

The chain links TRBV7-9 to TRBJ2-3; the match to TRBD2 covers 7 bases. The junction had 16 bases not matched to a gene; V was cut back by 2 bases and J by 2 bases. Germline CDR1 reads SEHNR; CDR2 reads FQNEAQ (reference sequence). The CDR3 runs to 19 residues. The CDR3 spells CASSLTVLSAGVYTDTQYF. CDR3 nucleotides: TGTGCCAGCAGCTTAACGGTACTCAGTGCGGGAGTGTACACAGATACGCAGTATTTT. Drawing the rest from reference TRBV7-9 and TRBJ2-3, the complete variable domain is DTGVSQNPRHKITKRGQNVTFRCDPISEHNRLYWYRQTLGQGPEFLTYFQNEAQLEKSRLLSDRFSAERPKGSFSTLEIQRTEQGDSAMYLCASSLTVLSAGVYTDTQYFGPGTRLTVL.

The sample holds one count of this clonotype. Relative to the germline gene, one junction end is altered; a read error may explain this. V usage is TRBV6-1 and J usage is TRBJ2-4, with a tentative D call TRBD2 (6 bases). The DNA end is a closer match to TRBJ2-7, so the J assignment may be wrong. This CDR3 comprises 13 residues. Looked up from germline, CDR1 is MNHNS and CDR2 is SASEGT. CDR3 in DNA: TGTGCTAGCAGTAGTAGCGGCCACTACGAGCAGTACTTC. Amino acid sequence: CASSSSGHYEQYF.

This clonotype was counted between two and nine times. This chain connects TRBV20-1 to TRBJ1-2; D is perhaps TRBD1 (5 bases). The germline V gene encodes CDR1 DFQATT and CDR2 SNEGSKA (reference sequence). This CDR3 spans 13 amino acids. V was shortened by 0 bases and J by 2 bases, with 7 bases between the two germline ends. In DNA, the CDR3 is TGCAGTGCTAGAGATGAGGGGAACTATGGCTACACCTTC. Translated: CSARDEGNYGYTF.

This chain connects TRBV7-8 to TRBJ2-1; D is unresolved. V was trimmed by 7 bases and J by 10 bases, leaving 17 bases between them. This CDR3 is built from 13 residues. CDR1 is SGHVS and CDR2 is FQNEAQ in the germline V gene. CDR3 protein: CASTLPGVVEQFF. As DNA, the CDR3 is TGTGCCAGCACCTTGCCTGGGGTAGTCGAGCAGTTCTTC.

This clonotype occurred a few times. In nucleotides, the CDR3 is TGTGCCAGCAGCCAAGATTCGAACAGGGGTTGGGAAAAACTGTTTTTT. Protein product: CASSQDSNRGWEKLFF. The V and J genes are TRBV4-2 and TRBJ1-4; 7 bases are a match to TRBD1. J was trimmed by 8 bases and V by 0 bases; bases with no gene match: 9. CDR1 LGHNA and CDR2 YNFKEQ come from the germline V gene. This CDR3 comprises 16 residues.